This is a list of T cell receptor beta chains from one sample in a study of T cells in Graves' hyperthyroidism and ophthalmopathy. A single record per CDR3 protein comes from TCRdb applying MiXCR to the multiplex PCR reads. The sample records 350,000 to 400,000 distinct CDR3 sequences, less than 20% being singletons. Specimen: blood. Source of these receptors: a young man with Graves' ophthalmopathy. The CDR3 runs from the conserved cysteine through the conserved F or W. A D gene is named only where the DNA matches it firmly. Where a row states a size, it is once, few, many or the class of an expanded clone; other rows omit it.

abundance	v_gene	j_gene	d_gene	CDR3aa	CDR3nt
many	TRBV5-1	TRBJ2-7	TRBD1	CASSPPTGTGTNEQYF	TGCGCCAGCAGCCCACCTACCGGGACAGGGACTAACGAGCAGTACTTC
many	TRBV20-1	TRBJ2-3	TRBD1	CSASWTGLSGNTQYF	TGCAGTGCTAGCTGGACAGGGCTGTCGGGCAATACGCAGTATTTT
many	TRBV20-1	TRBJ1-1	-	CSAYGRRNTEAFF	TGCAGTGCTTACGGACGGAGGAACACTGAAGCTTTCTTT
few	TRBV15	TRBJ1-4	-	CATSRDRTVIGEKLFF	TGTGCCACCAGCAGAGATCGGACAGTGATAGGTGAAAAACTGTTTTTT
-	TRBV19	TRBJ2-4	-	CASTGPRQNIQYF	TGTGCCAGTACGGGCCCCCGCCAGAACATTCAGTACTTC
-	TRBV27	TRBJ2-5	-	CASSSPSGQQETQYF	TGTGCCAGCAGTTCCCCTAGCGGACAGCAAGAGACCCAGTACTTC
many	TRBV20-1	TRBJ1-5	-	CSASDRRTYQPQHF	TGCAGTGCTAGTGATCGTCGGACCTATCAGCCCCAGCATTTT
-	TRBV4-1	TRBJ2-3	-	CASSRGPCEDTQYF	TGCGCCAGCAGCCGAGGACCGTGTGAAGATACGCAGTATTTT
few	TRBV6-1	TRBJ2-5	TRBD2	CASSELAGGPMEETQYF	TGTGCCAGCAGTGAGCTAGCGGGGGGGCCCATGGAGGAGACCCAGTACTTC
few	TRBV3-1	TRBJ2-7	TRBD1	CASSSRDRHYEQYF	TGTGCCAGCAGCAGCCGGGACAGACATTACGAGCAGTACTTC
many	TRBV6-1	TRBJ2-5	-	CASSSERLPGPKGDLETQYF	TGTGCCAGCAGTTCGGAACGTTTACCGGGACCCAAAGGGGATCTGGAGACCCAGTACTTC
-	TRBV6-1	TRBJ1-2	TRBD1	CASNRYEGSGQGDGGYTF	TGTGCCAGCAATCGCTACGAAGGGTCGGGACAGGGGGACGGTGGCTACACCTTC
once	TRBV25-1	TRBJ1-3	-	CASSEIRAGWNTIYF	TGTGCCAGCAGTGAAATAAGAGCAGGGTGGAACACCATATATTTT
many	TRBV6-1	TRBJ1-2	-	CASSSRDSLGYTF	TGTGCCAGCAGTTCTCGGGATTCTCTTGGCTACACCTTC
-	TRBV5-6	TRBJ2-5	TRBD2	CASSWTSGGDETQYF	TGTGCCAGCAGTTGGACTAGCGGAGGTGATGAGACCCAGTACTTC
few	TRBV4-1	TRBJ1-1	-	CASRILDEPNTEAFF	TGCGCCAGCAGGATTCTAGACGAGCCGAACACTGAAGCTTTCTTT
-	TRBV7-9	TRBJ2-7	TRBD2	CASRPTSGGSYEQYF	TGTGCCAGCAGGCCGACTAGCGGGGGTTCCTACGAGCAGTACTTC
-	TRBV18	TRBJ1-1	-	CASSPETLNTEAFF	TGTGCCAGCTCACCAGAAACACTGAACACTGAAGCTTTCTTT
-	TRBV7-9	TRBJ2-1	TRBD2	CASSRDSSGVNEQFF	TGTGCCAGCAGTCGGGACTCTAGCGGGGTCAATGAGCAGTTCTTC
many	TRBV7-3	TRBJ2-7	TRBD1	CASSPGTGYEQYF	TGTGCCAGCAGCCCCGGGACAGGGTACGAGCAGTACTTC
many	TRBV6-2/TRBV6-3	TRBJ2-1	TRBD1	CASNPGQGEYEQFF	TGTGCCAGCAACCCGGGACAGGGGGAATATGAGCAGTTCTTC
-	TRBV6-9	TRBJ1-5	-	CASSYSNNQPQHF	TGTGCCAGCAGTTACTCGAACAATCAGCCCCAGCATTTT
-	TRBV7-9	TRBJ1-1	-	CASSLARGANTEAFF	TGTGCCAGCAGCTTGGCCCGGGGGGCGAACACTGAAGCTTTCTTT
-	TRBV30	TRBJ2-1	-	CAWSVGQGSYNEQFF	TGTGCCTGGAGTGTAGGGCAGGGGTCCTACAATGAGCAGTTCTTC
few	TRBV25-1	TRBJ2-7	-	CASSDHNRVPYEQYF	TGTGCCAGCAGTGATCACAACAGGGTCCCCTACGAGCAGTACTTC
-	TRBV5-1	TRBJ1-1	-	CASSPKEATTEAFF	TGCGCCAGCAGCCCGAAGGAGGCGACCACTGAAGCTTTCTTT
many	TRBV2	TRBJ2-1	-	CAGARSGPQFF	TGTGCCGGGGCTAGGAGTGGGCCGCAGTTCTTC
-	TRBV4-1	TRBJ1-2	-	CASSHAQGIHTF	TGCGCCAGCAGCCACGCCCAAGGAATACACACCTTC
many	TRBV9	TRBJ2-5	TRBD1	CASSVGQGEGETQYF	TGTGCCAGCAGCGTAGGGCAGGGGGAAGGAGAGACCCAGTACTTC
many	TRBV7-2	TRBJ1-5	-	CASSLAPGYSNQPQHF	TGTGCCAGCAGCTTAGCGCCCGGGTATAGCAATCAGCCCCAGCATTTT
few	TRBV9	TRBJ2-3	TRBD2	CASSETSGWSTDTQYF	TGTGCCAGCAGCGAAACTAGCGGCTGGAGCACAGATACGCAGTATTTT
many	TRBV11-2	TRBJ1-1	-	CASSPKGGEAFF	TGTGCCAGCAGCCCAAAGGGGGGTGAAGCTTTCTTT
few	TRBV7-9	TRBJ1-1	-	CASSLGRGARTEAFF	TGTGCCAGCAGCTTGGGTCGGGGGGCAAGGACTGAAGCTTTCTTT
many	TRBV28	TRBJ1-1	-	CASIWAAVNTEAFF	TGTGCCAGCATCTGGGCTGCCGTGAACACTGAAGCTTTCTTT
many	TRBV28	TRBJ2-3	TRBD2	CASSFAGGQSDTQYF	TGTGCCAGCAGTTTTGCGGGGGGCCAATCAGATACGCAGTATTTT
-	TRBV27	TRBJ2-5	TRBD2	CASSPGLAGGEETQYF	TGTGCCAGCAGTCCCGGACTAGCGGGGGGCGAGGAGACCCAGTACTTC
many	TRBV6-5	TRBJ1-4	-	CASSYRGGGNEKLFF	TGTGCCAGCAGTTACCGCGGGGGAGGTAATGAAAAACTGTTTTTT
-	TRBV9	TRBJ1-1	-	CASSVGGGADTEAFF	TGTGCCAGCAGCGTAGGAGGGGGGGCCGACACTGAAGCTTTCTTT
many	TRBV2	TRBJ2-7	TRBD2	CATAVGAGGVYEQYF	TGTGCCACCGCTGTTGGGGCGGGGGGCGTCTACGAGCAGTACTTC
-	TRBV19	TRBJ1-1	-	CASSIERRRTEAFF	TGTGCCAGTAGTATTGAGAGGAGGCGCACTGAAGCTTTCTTT
-	TRBV24-1	TRBJ1-5	TRBD1	CAARGDRYNQPQHF	TGTGCCGCCAGAGGGGACAGATACAATCAGCCCCAGCATTTT
many	TRBV15	TRBJ1-1	TRBD1	CATMTGGTNTEAFF	TGTGCCACCATGACAGGGGGAACGAACACTGAAGCTTTCTTT
-	TRBV20-1	TRBJ1-3	-	CSTGRGDGNTIYF	TGCAGTACAGGAAGAGGGGACGGAAACACCATATATTTT
many	TRBV5-1	TRBJ2-1	-	CASSWDSYNEQFF	TGCGCCAGCAGCTGGGACTCCTACAATGAGCAGTTCTTC
many	TRBV7-6	TRBJ1-4	TRBD1	CASSFAGQGDEKLFF	TGTGCCAGCAGCTTTGCGGGACAGGGTGATGAAAAACTGTTTTTT